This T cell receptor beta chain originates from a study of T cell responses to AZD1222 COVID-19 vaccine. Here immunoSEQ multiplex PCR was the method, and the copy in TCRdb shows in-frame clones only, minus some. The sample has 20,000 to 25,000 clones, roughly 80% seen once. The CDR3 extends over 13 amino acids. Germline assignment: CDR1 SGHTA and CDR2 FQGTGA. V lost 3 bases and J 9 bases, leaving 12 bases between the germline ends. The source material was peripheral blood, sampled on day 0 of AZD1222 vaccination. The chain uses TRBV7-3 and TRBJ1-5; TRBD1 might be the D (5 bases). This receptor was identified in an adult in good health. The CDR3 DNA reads TGTGCCAGCAGCTTTGGGACCGTCACGCCCCAGCATTTT. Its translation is CASSFGTVTPQHF.